This T cell receptor (beta chain) was documented in a study of CD8+ T cells in alopecia areata. Study information: Skin was taken from roughly 6-12-month-old C3H/HeJ graft donors that had spontaneous alopecia and grafted onto roughly 7-10-week-old female C3H/HeJ mice.

The authors extracted RNA and reverse transcribed it into cDNA as the sequencing template. Libraries were prepared by immunoSEQ multiplex PCR; TCRdb keeps only in-frame clonotypes and omits some of them. Singletons are absent from the sample, which has 250,000 or so clones. Sorting of pooled cutaneous lymph node cells used CD4, CD8alpha, NKG2D, NKG2ACE and other markers. On this clone itself: Its matching antigen is unknown. Gene names are the mouse ones. Sequencing ends 4 residues short of the CDR3 end; the germline J gene provides the rest.

Study-wide results and caveats: Scalp sequencing also captures normal skin's resident alphabeta T cells. Researchers reported that TCR sharing among patients proved less clear than in mice, possibly HLA-linked. Across lesional scalp, and particularly alopecia totalis/universalis, clonality surpassed that of normal scalp.

CDR1 is NSHNY and CDR2 is SYGAGN in the germline V gene. The CDR3 runs to 13 residues. The germline V and J ends were trimmed by 7 bases and 0 bases, with 11 bases remaining between them. Sequenced: CD4+ T cells sorted from a lymph node. The sequence was obtained from a C3H/HeJ mouse with alopecia areata. Strain haplotype at MHC: H2-k. The V call is TRBV13-1, the J call TRBJ2-7; possible D gene TRBD2, 6 bases. The CDR3 here is CASGGLSSYEQYF. Incomplete CDR3 DNA: TGTGCCAGCGGGGGACTTAGCTCCTAT.